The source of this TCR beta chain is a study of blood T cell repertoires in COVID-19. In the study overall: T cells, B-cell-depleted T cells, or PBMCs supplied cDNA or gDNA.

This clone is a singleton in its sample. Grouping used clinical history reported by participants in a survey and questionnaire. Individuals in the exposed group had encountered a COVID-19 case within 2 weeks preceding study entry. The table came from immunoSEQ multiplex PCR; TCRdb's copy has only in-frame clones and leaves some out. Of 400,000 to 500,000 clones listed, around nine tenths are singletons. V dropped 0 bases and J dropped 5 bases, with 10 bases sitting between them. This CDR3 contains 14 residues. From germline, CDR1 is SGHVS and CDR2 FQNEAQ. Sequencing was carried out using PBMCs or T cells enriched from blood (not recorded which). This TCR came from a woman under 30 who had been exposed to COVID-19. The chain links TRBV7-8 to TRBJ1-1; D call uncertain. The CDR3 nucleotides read TGTGCCAGCAGCTTAGCGCTCGGTGGTACTGAAGCTTTCTTT. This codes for CASSLALGGTEAFF.